These T cell receptor beta chains were read from a single sample in a study of blood T cell repertoires in COVID-19. The repertoire was sequenced with immunoSEQ multiplex PCR; TCRdb's copy has only in-frame clones and lacks some. The table shows 230,000 or so clones, with about four fifths occurring only once. The specimen was peripheral blood. These receptors all stem from an elderly woman with COVID-19, enrolled during active disease. The CDR3 runs from the conserved cysteine through the conserved F or W. A D gene is named only where the DNA matches it firmly. Clone size is stated in some rows and not others, as once, few, many or a class when expanded.

J gene | D gene | clone size | V gene | CDR3 DNA | CDR3 protein
TRBJ2-2 | - | few | TRBV30 | TGTGCCTGGAGTGTAGCCGCACGGGGGGCGCCTGAGGAGCTGTTTTTT | CAWSVAARGAPEELFF
TRBJ1-5 | TRBD1 | - | TRBV30 | TGTGCCTGGAGTGGCGGACAGGGGAGTCAGCCCCAGCATTTT | CAWSGGQGSQPQHF
TRBJ2-2 | TRBD1 | - | TRBV7-9 | TGTGCCAGCAGCTTAGGGCTGGACAGGGGGCTTGGGGAGCTGTTTTTT | CASSLGLDRGLGELFF
TRBJ1-5 | TRBD1 | - | TRBV5-1 | TGCGCCAGCAGCCCCGCTCCACAGGGGTCCCTTCAGCCCCAGCATTTT | CASSPAPQGSLQPQHF
TRBJ1-2 | - | - | TRBV5-1 | TGCGCCAGCAGCTTGGCAGTTCCAGGTGGCTACACCTTC | CASSLAVPGGYTF
TRBJ2-3 | - | - | TRBV30 | TGTGCCTGGAGTGTAGGAGGAGATACGCAGTATTTT | CAWSVGGDTQYF
TRBJ1-2 | TRBD1 | - | TRBV11-2 | TGTGCCAGCAGTCCCGGGACAGCTGAAAACTATGGCTACACCTTC | CASSPGTAENYGYTF
TRBJ2-1 | TRBD2 | - | TRBV4-1 | TGCGCCAGCAGCCTAAGGGGTGAGCGGGGGGTAAATGAGCAGTTCTTC | CASSLRGERGVNEQFF
TRBJ2-2 | - | - | TRBV5-1 | TGCGCCAGCAGCTATCTAGCGAAGAACACCGGGGAGCTGTTTTTT | CASSYLAKNTGELFF
TRBJ1-1 | - | - | TRBV19 | TGTGCCAGTAGTATAGAGGGAGGCACTGAAGCTTTCTTT | CASSIEGGTEAFF
TRBJ1-1 | - | - | TRBV6-2/TRBV6-3 | TGTGCCAGCAGTTACTCGCACACAGCTAAAGCTTTCTTT | CASSYSHTAKAFF
TRBJ1-6 | TRBD1 | - | TRBV7-3 | TGTGCCAGCAGCTCGTCCGGGACAGGGGGTTCACCCCTCCACTTT | CASSSSGTGGSPLHF
TRBJ2-3 | - | - | TRBV11-2 | TGTGCCAGCAGCTTCCCGGTCGCGGGGGCAACAGATACGCAGTATTTT | CASSFPVAGATDTQYF
TRBJ2-6 | - | - | TRBV5-8 | TGTGCCAGCAGGGCACAGGGTACCGGGGCCAACGTCCTGACTTTC | CASRAQGTGANVLTF
TRBJ1-2 | TRBD1 | - | TRBV9 | TGTGCCAGCAGTCTACAGGGGTATGGCTACACCTTC | CASSLQGYGYTF
TRBJ1-5 | - | - | TRBV15 | TGTGCCACCAGCCCGGGTCCCGATCAGCCCCAGCATTTT | CATSPGPDQPQHF
TRBJ1-1 | - | - | TRBV11-2 | TGTGCCAGCAGCTTGAGTTTCGGGGACACTGAAGCTTTCTTT | CASSLSFGDTEAFF
TRBJ2-7 | - | - | TRBV7-9 | TGTGCCAGCAGCTTAGATCGGTTTGACGAGCAGTACTTC | CASSLDRFDEQYF
TRBJ2-7 | - | - | TRBV7-2 | TGTGCCAGCAGCTTAAATCGCGGGACGAACTACGAGCAGTACTTC | CASSLNRGTNYEQYF
TRBJ1-5 | - | few | TRBV11-2 | TGTGCCAGCAGCCACACGGACGAGGGGCCCCAGCATTTT | CASSHTDEGPQHF
TRBJ2-7 | TRBD1 | - | TRBV15 | TGTGCCACCAGCAGTAGACAGGGGGCCTACGAGCAGTACTTC | CATSSRQGAYEQYF
TRBJ2-7 | - | - | TRBV6-5 | TGTGCCAGCAGCCTAGGGACACCTTACGAGCAGTACTTC | CASSLGTPYEQYF
TRBJ1-2 | TRBD1 | - | TRBV6-1 | TGTGCCAGCAGTGATCGACAGGGTCCACCTTATGGCTACACCTTC | CASSDRQGPPYGYTF
TRBJ2-5 | - | - | TRBV3-1/TRBV3-2 | TGTGCCAGCAGCCACCAGTCGACCCAGTACTTC | CASSHQSTQYF
TRBJ2-7 | - | - | TRBV7-3 | TGTGCCAGCAGCTCCTCCGGGTCCTACGAGCAGTACTTC | CASSSSGSYEQYF
TRBJ1-1 | - | - | TRBV6-5 | TGTGCCAGCAGTAACGTTAGGGGCACTGAAGCTTTCTTT | CASSNVRGTEAFF
TRBJ2-5 | - | - | TRBV10-1 | TGCGCCAACAGCCCGGAGGGCGGGGCAAAAGAAGAGACCCAGTACTTC | CANSPEGGAKEETQYF
TRBJ2-3 | - | few | TRBV6-6 | TGTGCCAGCAGCTTGGACTTGACAGATACGCAGTATTTT | CASSLDLTDTQYF
TRBJ2-1 | TRBD2 | - | TRBV19 | TGTGCCAGTAGTATCGCCCAGGGAGCGGGAGGGCAGCAGTTCTTC | CASSIAQGAGGQQFF
TRBJ1-2 | - | - | TRBV6-5 | TGTGCCAGCAGTCTCTACCCTAACTATGGCTACACCTTC | CASSLYPNYGYTF
TRBJ2-7 | TRBD1 | once | TRBV12-3/TRBV12-4 | TGTGCCAGCACCCGACAGGGCACCTACGAGCAGTACTTC | CASTRQGTYEQYF
TRBJ1-1 | TRBD1 | - | TRBV6-2/TRBV6-3 | TGTGCCAGCAGTTGGGACAGTTACACTGAAGCTTTCTTT | CASSWDSYTEAFF
TRBJ2-5 | TRBD2 | - | TRBV7-9 | TGTGCCAGCAGCCCGACTAGCGGCCAAGAGACCCAGTACTTC | CASSPTSGQETQYF
TRBJ2-5 | - | - | TRBV5-6 | TGTGCCAGCAGCTTGGGAGGGAGGGAGACCCAGTACTTC | CASSLGGRETQYF
TRBJ1-2 | - | - | TRBV18 | TGTGCCAGCTCACCAGGGCAGAACTATGGCTACACCTTC | CASSPGQNYGYTF
TRBJ2-7 | TRBD1 | - | TRBV6-6 | TGTGCCAGCAGTTACTCGCCAAAACAGGGGTACGAGCAGTACTTC | CASSYSPKQGYEQYF
TRBJ1-1 | - | - | TRBV5-1 | TGCGCCAGCAGCCTTGACGGGAGTTGGGCTGAAGCTTTCTTT | CASSLDGSWAEAFF
TRBJ1-5 | TRBD1 | once | TRBV2 | TGTGCCAGCATCGGGACAGCCAGCAATCAGCCCCAGCATTTT | CASIGTASNQPQHF
TRBJ1-4 | - | - | TRBV27 | TGTGCCACCATGGGGGCGGCGGATGAAAAACTGTTTTTT | CATMGAADEKLFF
TRBJ2-2 | - | - | TRBV6-4 | TGTGCCAGCAGTAAGGAGCGGACCGGGGAGCTGTTTTTT | CASSKERTGELFF
TRBJ2-5 | TRBD1 | - | TRBV7-9 | TGTGCCAGCAGTCAATCCCGGACAGGCCGACGGCAAGAGACCCAGTACTTC | CASSQSRTGRRQETQYF
TRBJ2-7 | TRBD1 | - | TRBV7-2 | TGTGCCAGCAGCCACCGGGGACAGGGAACCTACGAGCAGTACTTC | CASSHRGQGTYEQYF
TRBJ1-5 | TRBD1 | - | TRBV19 | TGTGCCAGTAGCCGGGCCCTTTTACAGGGGGCTTTTCAGCCCCAGCATTTT | CASSRALLQGAFQPQHF
TRBJ2-3 | TRBD1 | - | TRBV18 | TGTGCCAGCTCCCCTACCACAGGGGCTAGCACAGATACGCAGTATTTT | CASSPTTGASTDTQYF
TRBJ1-2 | TRBD1 | - | TRBV19 | TGTGCCAGTGGAGAGACAGGGAAAGGGTATGGCTACACCTTC | CASGETGKGYGYTF
TRBJ2-1 | TRBD1 | - | TRBV7-2 | TGTGCCAGCAGCAGAGAAGGGGGCTCTTACAATGAGCAGTTCTTC | CASSREGGSYNEQFF
TRBJ1-3 | - | few | TRBV5-4 | TGTGCCAGCAGCCGCTCTTCAACGGAGGACACCATATATTTT | CASSRSSTEDTIYF
TRBJ1-1 | - | - | TRBV7-9 | TGTGCCAGCAGCTTTCCCGTGAACACTGAAGCTTTCTTT | CASSFPVNTEAFF
TRBJ1-1 | TRBD1 | - | TRBV5-4 | TGTGCCAGCACCATGGACAGGGGCACTGAAGCTTTCTTT | CASTMDRGTEAFF
TRBJ1-1 | - | - | TRBV6-5 | TGTGCCAGCAGTTACTCCTACAGGGTGAACACTGAAGCTTTCTTT | CASSYSYRVNTEAFF
TRBJ1-1 | - | - | TRBV5-4 | TGTGCCAGCAGCTGGGGGGGACAAATGAACACTGAAGCTTTCTTT | CASSWGGQMNTEAFF
TRBJ2-5 | TRBD2 | - | TRBV18 | TGTGCCAGCTCCCCCCAGCGGGGGGGATCGGAGACCCAGTACTTC | CASSPQRGGSETQYF
TRBJ2-5 | - | - | TRBV7-2 | TGTGCCAGCAGTCGTGGGGGCGGAGAGACCCAGTACTTC | CASSRGGGETQYF
TRBJ2-1 | TRBD2 | - | TRBV10-3 | TGTGCCATCAATCCTAGCGGACCCTACAATGAGCAGTTCTTC | CAINPSGPYNEQFF